This TCR beta chain was found in a study of T-cell memory formation after mild COVID-19. This clonotype was found a few times. Antigen unknown. Barcoded TCR alpha and TCR beta cDNA libraries with UMIs came from 5'RACE using constant-segment primers. TCRdb used MiXCR to reprocess the 5' RACE reads, holding one entry per CDR3 protein. The repertoire holds 110,000 to 150,000 distinct CDR3 sequences, with 14% to 15% as singletons. The CDR3 sequence is 15 residues long. V shed 5 bases and J shed 0 bases, with 13 bases lying between them. Findings of the study overall: CD8+ contracting clones occupied EMRA, while CD4+ ones occupied mainly CM and EM. While clones contracting from day 15 to 85 were balanced between CD4 and CD8, later expanders leaned CD4+.

This chain links TRBV12-3 or TRBV12-4 with TRBJ1-1; the D gene is possibly TRBD1 (6 bases). Sequences were obtained from PBMCs or a T cell subset sorted from them (not recorded which). The TCR sequence derives from an adult woman who had mild COVID-19 (a few samples of this study predate the infection). Cell type and time point are not known. The CDR3 spells CASSPAGGLNTEAFF. In DNA form, the CDR3 reads TGTGCCAGCAGTCCCGCGGGGGGCCTGAACACTGAAGCTTTCTTT.